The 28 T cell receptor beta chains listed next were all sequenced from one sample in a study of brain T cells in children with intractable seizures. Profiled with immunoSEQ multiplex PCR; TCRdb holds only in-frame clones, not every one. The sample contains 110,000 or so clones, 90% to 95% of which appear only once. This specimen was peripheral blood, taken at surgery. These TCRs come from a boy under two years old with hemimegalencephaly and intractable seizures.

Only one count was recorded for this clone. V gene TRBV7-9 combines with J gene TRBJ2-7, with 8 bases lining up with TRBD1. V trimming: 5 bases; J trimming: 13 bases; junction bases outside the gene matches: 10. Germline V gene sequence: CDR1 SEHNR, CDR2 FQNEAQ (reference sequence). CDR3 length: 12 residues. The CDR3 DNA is TGTGCCAGCAGCGCCACCTTAGGACAGGGATACTTC. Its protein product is CASSATLGQGYF.

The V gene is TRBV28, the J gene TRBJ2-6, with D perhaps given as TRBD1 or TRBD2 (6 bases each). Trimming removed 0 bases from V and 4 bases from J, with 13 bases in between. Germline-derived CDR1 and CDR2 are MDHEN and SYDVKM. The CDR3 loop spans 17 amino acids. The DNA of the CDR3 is TGTGCCAGCAGTTTATGGGAGGGGGTCTCAGGGGCCAACGTCCTGACTTTC. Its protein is CASSLWEGVSGANVLTF. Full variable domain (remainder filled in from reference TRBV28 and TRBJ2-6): DVKVTQSSRYLVKRTGEKVFLECVQDMDHENMFWYRQDPGLGLRLIYFSYDVKMKEKGDIPEGYSVSREKKERFSLILESASTNQTSMYLCASSLWEGVSGANVLTFGAGSRLTVL.

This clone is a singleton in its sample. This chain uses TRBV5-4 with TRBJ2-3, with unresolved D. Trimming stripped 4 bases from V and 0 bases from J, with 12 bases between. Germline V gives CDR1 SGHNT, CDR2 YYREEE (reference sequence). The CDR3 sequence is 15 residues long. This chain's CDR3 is CASSRTLGSTDTQYF. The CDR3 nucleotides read TGTGCCAGCAGCCGGACCCTAGGGAGCACAGATACGCAGTATTTT.

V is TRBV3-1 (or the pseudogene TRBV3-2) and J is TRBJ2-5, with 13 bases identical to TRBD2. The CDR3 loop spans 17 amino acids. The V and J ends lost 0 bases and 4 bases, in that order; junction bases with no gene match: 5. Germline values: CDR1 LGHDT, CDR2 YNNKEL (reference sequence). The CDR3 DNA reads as TGTGCCAGCAGCCAAGAGGCGGGACTAGCGGGAACAGAGACCCAGTACTTC. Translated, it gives CASSQEAGLAGTETQYF.

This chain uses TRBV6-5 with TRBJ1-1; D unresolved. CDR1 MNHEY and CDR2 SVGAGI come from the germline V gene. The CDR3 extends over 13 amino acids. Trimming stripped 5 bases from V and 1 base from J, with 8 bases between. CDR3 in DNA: TGTGCCAGCAGTACCGGCAAGAACACTGAAGCTTTCTTT. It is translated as CASSTGKNTEAFF.

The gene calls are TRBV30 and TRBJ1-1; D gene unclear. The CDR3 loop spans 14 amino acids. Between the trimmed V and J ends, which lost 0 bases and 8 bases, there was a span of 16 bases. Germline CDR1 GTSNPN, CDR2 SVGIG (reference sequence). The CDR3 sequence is CAWSVLTLTSEAFF. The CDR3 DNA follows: TGTGCCTGGAGTGTGCTTACCCTCACCTCCGAAGCTTTCTTT.

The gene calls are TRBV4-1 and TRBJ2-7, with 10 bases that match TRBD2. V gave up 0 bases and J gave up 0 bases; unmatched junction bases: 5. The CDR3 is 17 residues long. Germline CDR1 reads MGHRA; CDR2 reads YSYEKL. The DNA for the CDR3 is TGCGCCAGCAGCCAAGAAGGGCTAGCGGGAGCCTCCTACGAGCAGTACTTC. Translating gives CASSQEGLAGASYEQYF.

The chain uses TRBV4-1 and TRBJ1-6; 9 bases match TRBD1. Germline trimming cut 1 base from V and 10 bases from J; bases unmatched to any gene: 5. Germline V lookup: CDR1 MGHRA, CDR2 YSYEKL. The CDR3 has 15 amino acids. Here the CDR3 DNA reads TGCGCCAGCAGCCAAGTGGACAGGGGAGAATCACCCCTCCACTTT. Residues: CASSQVDRGESPLHF.

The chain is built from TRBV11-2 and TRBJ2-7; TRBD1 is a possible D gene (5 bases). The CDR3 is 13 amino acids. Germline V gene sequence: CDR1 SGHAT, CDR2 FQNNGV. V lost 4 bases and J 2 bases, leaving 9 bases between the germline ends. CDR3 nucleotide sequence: TGTGCCAGCAGCTATGGCAGGGCCTACGAGCAGTACTTC. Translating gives CASSYGRAYEQYF.

CDR3 nucleotides: TGTGCCAGTAGTCCCCGGTTGAATTTGGACTACTACGAGCAGTACTTC. Encoded protein: CASSPRLNLDYYEQYF. This rearrangement joins TRBV19 to TRBJ2-7, with D tentatively TRBD2 (6 bases). CDR1 LNHDA and CDR2 SQIVND come from the germline V gene (reference sequence). The CDR3 runs 16 residues. Deletions cut 5 bases from V and 3 bases from J, with 20 bases between.

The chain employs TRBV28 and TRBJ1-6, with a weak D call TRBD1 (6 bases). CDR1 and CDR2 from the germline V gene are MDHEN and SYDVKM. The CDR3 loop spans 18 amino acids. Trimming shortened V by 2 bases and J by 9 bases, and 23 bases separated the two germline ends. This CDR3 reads CASSLAQGAFLRSSPLHF. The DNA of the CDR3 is TGTGCCAGCAGTTTAGCACAGGGCGCTTTCCTCCGGAGTTCACCCCTCCACTTT.

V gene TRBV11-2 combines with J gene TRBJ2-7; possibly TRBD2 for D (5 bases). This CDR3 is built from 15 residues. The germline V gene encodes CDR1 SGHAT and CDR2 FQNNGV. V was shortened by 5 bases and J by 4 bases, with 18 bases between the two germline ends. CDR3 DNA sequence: TGTGCCAGCAGCACTTATGGTAGCGTAGGGTACGAGCAGTACTTC. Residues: CASSTYGSVGYEQYF.

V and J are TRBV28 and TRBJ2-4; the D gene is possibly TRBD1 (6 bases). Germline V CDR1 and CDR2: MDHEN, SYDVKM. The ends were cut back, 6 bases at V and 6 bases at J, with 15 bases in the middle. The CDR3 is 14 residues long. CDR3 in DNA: TGTGCCAGCAGACCTGGACAGCCCCCAAACATTCAGTACTTC. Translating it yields CASRPGQPPNIQYF.

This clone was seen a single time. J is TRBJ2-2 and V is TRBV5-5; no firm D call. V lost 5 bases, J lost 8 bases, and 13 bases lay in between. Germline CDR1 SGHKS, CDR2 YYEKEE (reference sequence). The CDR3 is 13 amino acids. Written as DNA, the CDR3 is TGTGCCAGCAGTTTCAGTTCTCGGGGGGAGCTGTTTTTT. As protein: CASSFSSRGELFF.

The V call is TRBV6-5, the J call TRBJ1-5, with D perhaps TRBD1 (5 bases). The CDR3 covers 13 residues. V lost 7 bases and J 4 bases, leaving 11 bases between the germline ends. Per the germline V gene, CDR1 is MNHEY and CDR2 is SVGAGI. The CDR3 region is CASKGWGNQPQHF. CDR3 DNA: TGTGCCAGCAAGGGGTGGGGAAATCAGCCCCAGCATTTT.

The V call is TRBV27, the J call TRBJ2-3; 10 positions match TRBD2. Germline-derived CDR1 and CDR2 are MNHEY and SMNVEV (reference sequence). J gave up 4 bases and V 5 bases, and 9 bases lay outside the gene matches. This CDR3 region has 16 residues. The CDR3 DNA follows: TGTGCCAGCAGTCCCCTAGCGGGAGTCCCCCCAGATACGCAGTATTTT. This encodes CASSPLAGVPPDTQYF.

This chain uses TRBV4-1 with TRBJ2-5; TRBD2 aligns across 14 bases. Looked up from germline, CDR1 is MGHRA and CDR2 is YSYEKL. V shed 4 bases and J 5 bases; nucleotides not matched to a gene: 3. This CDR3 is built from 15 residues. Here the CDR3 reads CASSRRLAGGETQYF. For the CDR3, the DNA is TGCGCCAGCAGCCGACGACTAGCGGGAGGGGAGACCCAGTACTTC.

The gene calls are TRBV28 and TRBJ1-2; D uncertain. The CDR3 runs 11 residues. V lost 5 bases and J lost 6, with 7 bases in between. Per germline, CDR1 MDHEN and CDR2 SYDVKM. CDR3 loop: CASSLLHGYTF. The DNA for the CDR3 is TGTGCCAGCAGTCTCCTGCATGGCTACACCTTC.

The CDR3 DNA is TGTGCCAGCAGTCGGAATGGCGATGCTTACAATGAGCAGTTCTTC. It codes for CASSRNGDAYNEQFF. The rearrangement joins TRBV4-2 to TRBJ2-1; the D is unclear. V lost 6 bases, J lost 4 bases, and 16 bases lay in between. The CDR3 is 15 amino acids. Looked up from germline, CDR1 is LGHNA and CDR2 is YNFKEQ.

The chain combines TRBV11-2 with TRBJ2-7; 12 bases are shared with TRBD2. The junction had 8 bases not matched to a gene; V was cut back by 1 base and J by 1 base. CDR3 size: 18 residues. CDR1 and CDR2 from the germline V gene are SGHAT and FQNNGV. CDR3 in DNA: TGTGCCAGCAGCTTAGTCCGGCTAGCGGGAGGGGCATCCTACGAGCAGTACTTC. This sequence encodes CASSLVRLAGGASYEQYF.

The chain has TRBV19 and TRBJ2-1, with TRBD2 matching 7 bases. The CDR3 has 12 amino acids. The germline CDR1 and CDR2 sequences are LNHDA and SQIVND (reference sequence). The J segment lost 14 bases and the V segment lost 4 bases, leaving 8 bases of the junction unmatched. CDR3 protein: CASSTSGMGEFF. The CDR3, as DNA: TGTGCCAGTAGTACCAGCGGGATGGGTGAGTTCTTC.

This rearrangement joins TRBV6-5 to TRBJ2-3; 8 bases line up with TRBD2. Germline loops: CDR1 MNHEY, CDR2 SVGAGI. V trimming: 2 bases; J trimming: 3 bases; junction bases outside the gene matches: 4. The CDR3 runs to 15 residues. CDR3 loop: CASSYGLAVTDTQYF. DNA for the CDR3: TGTGCCAGCAGTTACGGACTAGCAGTAACAGATACGCAGTATTTT.

The CDR3 nucleotides are TGTGCCCTGATGGCCGGGGAGCTGTTTTTT. Encoded protein: CALMAGELFF. V is TRBV11-2 and J is TRBJ2-2; D unresolved. V dropped 11 bases and J dropped 6 bases, with 7 bases sitting between them. There are 10 residues in the CDR3. The germline V gene encodes CDR1 SGHAT and CDR2 FQNNGV.

The CDR3 protein is CSGSTRAPDTQYF. In nucleotides, the CDR3 is TGCAGCGGTTCTACCAGGGCTCCAGATACGCAGTATTTT. V is TRBV29-1 and J is TRBJ2-3; the D gene is possibly TRBD1 (5 bases). Germline CDR1 reads SQVTM; CDR2 reads ANQGSEA. The CDR3 consists of 13 residues. Trimming took 7 bases from V and 4 from J, leaving 15 bases between them.

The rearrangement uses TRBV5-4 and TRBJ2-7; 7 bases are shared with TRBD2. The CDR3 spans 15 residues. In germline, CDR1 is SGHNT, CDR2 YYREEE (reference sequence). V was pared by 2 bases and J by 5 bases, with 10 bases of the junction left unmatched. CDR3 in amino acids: CASSFFLAGVDEQYF. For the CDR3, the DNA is TGTGCCAGCAGCTTTTTCCTGGCGGGAGTAGACGAGCAGTACTTC. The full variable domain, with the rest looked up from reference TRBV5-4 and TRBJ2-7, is ETGVTQSPTHLIKTRGQQVTLRCSSQSGHNTVSWYQQALGQGPQFIFQYYREEENGRGNFPPRFSGLQFPNYSSELNVNALELDDSALYLCASSFFLAGVDEQYFGPGTRLTVT.

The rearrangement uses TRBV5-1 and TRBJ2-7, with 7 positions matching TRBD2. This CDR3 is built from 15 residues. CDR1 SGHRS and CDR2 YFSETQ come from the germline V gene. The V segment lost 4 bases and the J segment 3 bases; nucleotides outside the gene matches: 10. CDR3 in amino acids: CASSLGGGQGYEQYF. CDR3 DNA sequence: TGCGCCAGCAGCCTGGGCGGGGGTCAAGGCTACGAGCAGTACTTC.

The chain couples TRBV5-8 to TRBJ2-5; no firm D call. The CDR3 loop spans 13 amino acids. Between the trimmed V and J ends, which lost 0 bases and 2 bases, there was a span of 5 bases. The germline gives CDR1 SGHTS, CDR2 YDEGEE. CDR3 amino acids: CASSLGGQETQYF. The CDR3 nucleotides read TGTGCCAGCAGCTTGGGTGGTCAAGAGACCCAGTACTTC.

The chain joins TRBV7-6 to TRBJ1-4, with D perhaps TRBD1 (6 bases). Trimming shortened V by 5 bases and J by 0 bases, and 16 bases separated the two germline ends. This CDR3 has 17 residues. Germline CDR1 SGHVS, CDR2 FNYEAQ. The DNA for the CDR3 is TGTGCCAGCAGCCAGAGGACAGCTCCCTCAACTAATGAAAAACTGTTTTTT. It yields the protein CASSQRTAPSTNEKLFF.